This T cell receptor beta chain was captured by sequencing in a study of blood T cell repertoires in COVID-19. As for the study in general: Donors in the United States, Italy and Spain gave samples during acute or convalescent COVID-19. T cells, B-cell-depleted T cells, or PBMCs provided the cDNA or gDNA that served as material.

This table comes from immunoSEQ multiplex PCR, and its TCRdb copy is limited to in-frame clones, with some not included. Among 200,000 to 250,000 clones listed, approximately 79% were seen once. CDR1 and CDR2 (germline): SGHAT, FQNNGV. The CDR3 length is 14 residues. V shed 1 base and J shed 5 bases, with 10 bases lying between them. This clonotype was sampled from a woman in her thirties or forties with active or convalescent COVID-19. The sample taken for sequencing was peripheral blood. The genes are TRBV11-2 and TRBJ2-3; D is possibly TRBD1 (5 bases). CDR3 protein: CASSLVGPGDTQYF. The CDR3 DNA follows: TGTGCCAGCAGCTTAGTGGGGCCGGGAGATACGCAGTATTTT.